This T cell receptor beta chain was recorded in a study of T cells after yellow fever vaccination. Trimming took 7 bases from V and 0 from J, leaving 11 bases between them. The CDR3 covers 14 residues. This clonotype occurred many times. They built TCR cDNA with 5'RACE template switching, a step that put in a universal primer site and UMIs. Each CDR3 protein gets one entry after TCRdb re-called the 5' RACE reads with MiXCR. The table shows 250,000 or so distinct CDR3 sequences, with 5.5% to 8.5% occurring only once. This TCR derives from a man aged 25-45 years who received the YFV17D yellow fever vaccine. Sample: CD4+ T cells sorted from PBMCs, taken on the day of the yellow fever booster vaccination. J is TRBJ2-3 and V is TRBV12-3 or TRBV12-4; D not certain. CDR3: CASNSGGSTDTQYF. In DNA, the CDR3 is TGTGCCAGCAATTCCGGCGGTAGCACAGATACGCAGTATTTT.